This T cell receptor (beta chain) was sequenced in a study of shared clonotypes between healthy human individuals. Libraries were prepared by immunoSEQ multiplex PCR; TCRdb keeps only in-frame clonotypes and omits some of them. The sample lists some 1,100,000 clones, about four fifths seen once, with approximately 0.52% in the top ten. Sample: memory CD4+ T cells from PBMCs. Indicated subset: CD45RA-negative fraction. The receptor comes from a man aged 18 to 30 in good health. Some clones in this sample may be carry-over from other donors' samples.

CDR3 bases: TGTGCCAGCAGCCTCGGGTCGGGAGTACGCGCCGGGGAGCTGTTTTTT. It yields the protein CASSLGSGVRAGELFF. The chain links TRBV7-2 to TRBJ2-2, with TRBD2 as a possible D gene (6 bases). Germline V gene sequence: CDR1 SGHTA, CDR2 FQGNSA. The CDR3 length is 16 residues. Between the trimmed V and J ends, which lost 5 bases and 6 bases, there was a span of 19 bases.